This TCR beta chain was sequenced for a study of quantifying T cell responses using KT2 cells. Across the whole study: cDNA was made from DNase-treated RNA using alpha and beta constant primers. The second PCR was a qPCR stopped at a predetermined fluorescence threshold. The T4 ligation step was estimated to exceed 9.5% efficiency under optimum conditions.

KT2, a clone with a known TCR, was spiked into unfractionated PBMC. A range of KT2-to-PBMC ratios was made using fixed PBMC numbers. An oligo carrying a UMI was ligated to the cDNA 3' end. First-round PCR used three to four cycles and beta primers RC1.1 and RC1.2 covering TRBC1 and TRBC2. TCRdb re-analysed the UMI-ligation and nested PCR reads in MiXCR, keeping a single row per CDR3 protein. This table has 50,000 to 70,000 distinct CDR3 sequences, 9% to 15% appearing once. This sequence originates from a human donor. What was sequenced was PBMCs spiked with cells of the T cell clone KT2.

CDR3 residues: CASSFPKVGTGGRNTEAFF. CDR3 nucleotide sequence: TGTGCCAGCAGCTTCCCAAAGGTCGGGACAGGGGGGAGGAACACTGAAGCTTTCTTT. The chain carries TRBV7-9 and TRBJ1-1; TRBD1 matches 11 bases. The germline CDR1 and CDR2 sequences are SEHNR and FQNEAQ (reference sequence). The CDR3 has 19 residues. V dropped 3 bases and J dropped 1; count of bases not matched to a gene: 13.